This T cell receptor beta chain was identified during a study of T cells in Graves' hyperthyroidism and ophthalmopathy. Regions amplified from RNA transcripts were the TCR beta CDR3 regions. First-round RT-PCR of the TCR CDR3 relied on the HTBI primer set. TCRdb used MiXCR to reprocess the multiplex PCR reads, holding one entry per CDR3 protein. Of about 560,000 distinct CDR3 sequences listed, around a sixth are singletons. This clonotype was observed at least ten times. Its antigen is as yet unknown. Study-wide findings and caveats: Prediction of ophthalmopathy progression came a median around 6 months pre-onset.

Germline V gives CDR1 PRHDT, CDR2 FYEKMQ (reference sequence). The V end was cut by 3 bases, the J end by 0 bases, with 10 bases between. The CDR3 runs to 15 residues. Graves' hyperthyroidism was deemed stable absent ophthalmopathy progression within 18 months. The sample taken for sequencing was blood. The source is a woman in her thirties with Graves' hyperthyroidism. This chain connects TRBV13 to TRBJ2-3; possibly TRBD2 for D (6 bases). The CDR3, as DNA: TGTGCCAGCAGCTTCGGACTAACAAGCACAGATACGCAGTATTTT. Its protein product is CASSFGLTSTDTQYF.